The entry below gives a single T cell receptor (beta chain) sequence along with its context. What it binds is unknown. Profiling relied on immunoSEQ multiplex PCR, and the TCRdb table lists in-frame clones only, not all of them. The data hold approximately 100,000 clones, with more than 70% observed a single time. The data are from a study of graft-versus-host responses after intestinal transplantation. Study outcomes and limitations: Detected in recipient marrow were GvH clones, some of which were first observed in ileum or blood.

Here the sequenced sample was PBMCs, taken 255 days after intestinal transplant. The clonotype comes from a human patient who received an intestinal transplant, so some T cells may come from the graft donor.

This CDR3 reads CASSNRGLGWEKEKLFF. Here the CDR3 DNA reads TGTGCCAGCAGCAACAGGGGGTTGGGATGGGAGAAGGAAAAACTGTTTTTT. The gene calls are TRBV28 and TRBJ1-4; TRBD1 matches 8 bases. V shed 6 bases and J 8 bases; nucleotides not matched to a gene: 17. Germline V gene sequence: CDR1 MDHEN, CDR2 SYDVKM. The CDR3 length is 17 residues.